Below, 27 T cell receptor beta chains from the same sample are listed, as sequenced in a study of blood T cell repertoires in COVID-19 (dated by TCRdb to about 2020). The protocol used for the library was the immunoSEQ multiplex PCR assay. TCRdb mirrors the immuneACCESS table, restricted to in-frame sequences. Some clones are absent from its copies; in checked studies, under half trace to an unresolved V gene, and the reason for the others is unknown. This sample is represented by approximately 18,000 clones; 86% of them were singletons. The ten most abundant clones make up about 15% of the sample. What was sequenced was peripheral blood. The receptors derive from a human donor with active COVID-19. The donor label of this sample is uncertain.

This sequence joins TRBV27 and TRBJ2-7, with D perhaps matching TRBD2 (7 bases). Trimming removed 2 bases from V and 7 bases from J, with 12 bases in between. Germline V lookup: CDR1 MNHEY, CDR2 SMNVEV (reference sequence). The CDR3 has 13 amino acids. CDR3 nucleotide sequence: TGTGCCAGCAGTTTACGGGGGGCCGGTGAGCAGTACTTC. Its translation: CASSLRGAGEQYF.

The chain combines TRBV12-3 or TRBV12-4 with TRBJ1-1, with 7 bases fitting TRBD1. With 7 bases clipped from V and 11 bases from J, the junction kept 10 bases outside the gene matches. The CDR3 extends over 12 amino acids. The DNA for the CDR3 is TGTGCCAGCACCAAATCAGGGGGGAGGGCTTTCTTT. Its protein product is CASTKSGGRAFF.

In regard to this clone: The same CDR3 is also encoded by other DNA sequences in this sample. The chain employs TRBV12-3 or TRBV12-4 and TRBJ1-2; D uncertain. Trimming pared 1 base from V and 4 bases from J, leaving 4 bases between. This CDR3 is built from 12 residues. The CDR3 nucleotides read TGTGCCAGCAGTTTAGGACTCTATGGCTACACCTTC. Amino acids: CASSLGLYGYTF.

CDR3 bases: TGTGCCAGCAGTTTGGCTAGCGAGACCCAGTACTTC. Its translation: CASSLASETQYF. V usage is TRBV12-3 or TRBV12-4 and J usage is TRBJ2-5; D is possibly TRBD2 (5 bases). The CDR3 length is 12 residues. Trimming took off 3 bases at V and 5 bases at J, with 7 bases between the two ends.

This clone was detected a few times. The V gene is TRBV5-3, the J gene TRBJ1-2, with D possibly matching TRBD1 (5 bases). TRBV5-3 is assigned to the ORF class and has an uncertain function. The length of the CDR3 is 16 residues. V lost 1 base to trimming and J lost 1 base, with 14 bases between them. The CDR3 sequence: CARSLRGRKYNYGYTF. Written as DNA, the CDR3 is TGTGCCAGAAGCTTGAGGGGCAGGAAGTATAACTATGGCTACACCTTC.

The chain combines TRBV4-1 with TRBJ2-7; a possible D gene is TRBD1 (5 bases). Germline V lookup: CDR1 MGHRA, CDR2 YSYEKL. CDR3 length: 14 residues. The V gene lost 2 bases and the J gene lost 2 bases, with 10 bases spanning the gap. CDR3 DNA: TGCGCCAGCAGCCAAAGTCAGGGTACCTACGAGCAGTACTTC. It encodes CASSQSQGTYEQYF.

In its sample, this clone was seen a few times. CDR3 in DNA: TGTGCCAGTAGTATCTCCGGGAACACCGGGGAGCTGTTTTTT. Translated, it gives CASSISGNTGELFF. V usage is TRBV19 and J usage is TRBJ2-2; D not resolved. The ends were cut back, 3 bases at V and 1 base at J, with 6 bases in the middle. Germline V lookup: CDR1 LNHDA, CDR2 SQIVND (reference sequence). This CDR3 contains 14 residues.

The V and J genes are TRBV21-1 and TRBJ2-3; TRBD2, the table's D call, was not compared with the DNA. TRBV21-1 is designated a pseudogene. CDR3 size: 17 residues. The chain's CDR3 is CASTGERGERGTDTQYF. In nucleotides, the CDR3 is TGTGCCAGCACTGGGGAGCGGGGTGAGCGGGGCACAGATACGCAGTATTTT.

The table lists this clone with a count of one. The genes are TRBV4-3 and TRBJ1-1; 12 bases align to TRBD1. In germline, CDR1 is LGHNA, CDR2 YSLEER. The CDR3 loop spans 14 amino acids. J gave up 8 bases and V 4 bases, and 5 bases lay outside the gene matches. CDR3 residues: CASSLGTGGGEAFF. The CDR3 DNA sequence: TGCGCCAGCAGCCTAGGGACAGGGGGCGGCGAAGCTTTCTTT.

This chain connects TRBV27 to TRBJ2-3; 12 positions match TRBD2. Germline-derived CDR1 and CDR2 are MNHEY and SMNVEV (reference sequence). This CDR3 region has 17 residues. With V trimmed by 2 bases and J by 8 bases, 11 bases remained unmatched. The DNA of the CDR3 is TGTGCCAGCAGTTTAAGAATCCTAGCGGGGGGGCCACTTACGCAGTATTTT. It yields the protein CASSLRILAGGPLTQYF.

This clone was found once. The chain combines TRBV6-5 with TRBJ2-7, with 7 nucleotides matching TRBD1. The CDR3 is made up of 15 amino acids. Germline loops: CDR1 MNHEY, CDR2 SVGAGI. J lost 1 base, V lost 6 bases, and 9 bases had no gene match. CDR3 sequence (DNA): TGTGCCAGCAGCCCAGACAGGGCTAGGTCCTACGAGCAGTACTTC. Translation: CASSPDRARSYEQYF.

This clone rates as medium-sized. The chain employs TRBV4-3 and TRBJ2-5; 9 nucleotides line up with TRBD1. Germline assignment: CDR1 LGHNA and CDR2 YSLEER. J lost 4 bases, V lost 0 bases, and 6 bases had no gene match. The CDR3 loop spans 16 amino acids. CDR3 region: CASSQDVGQGSETQYF. The CDR3 DNA reads as TGCGCCAGCAGCCAAGATGTGGGACAGGGATCAGAGACCCAGTACTTC.

The chain recombines TRBV2 with TRBJ1-3; 11 nucleotides line up with TRBD1. This CDR3 is 16 amino acids long. The junction had 4 bases not matched to a gene; V was cut back by 5 bases and J by 1 base. Germline V CDR1 and CDR2: SNHLY, FYNNEI. The CDR3 DNA is TGTGCCAGCAGTAAGGACAGGGGGCATTCTGGAAACACCATATATTTT. The encoded protein is CASSKDRGHSGNTIYF.

The rearrangement links TRBV14 to TRBJ2-2, with a tentative D call TRBD1 (5 bases). Trimming left V 1 base short and J 6 bases short, with 15 bases between. Germline V gene data show CDR1 as SGHDN and CDR2 as FVKESK. The CDR3 extends over 16 amino acids. The CDR3 loop is CASSQVQTAYSGELFF. The CDR3 nucleotides are TGTGCCAGCAGCCAAGTACAGACAGCATATTCCGGGGAGCTGTTTTTT.

The V and J genes are TRBV11-2 and TRBJ2-1; 7 positions agree with TRBD1. Germline V CDR1 and CDR2: SGHAT, FQNNGV. CDR3 length: 15 amino acids. V lost 3 bases and J lost 4; bases outside the gene matches: 6. The CDR3 reads CASSFGQAIYNEQFF. The CDR3, as DNA: TGTGCCAGCAGCTTTGGACAGGCGATTTACAATGAGCAGTTCTTC.

This rearrangement joins TRBV6-2 or TRBV6-3 to TRBJ2-7; 10 nucleotides line up with TRBD1. CDR3 length: 15 residues. Looked up from germline, CDR1 is MNHEY and CDR2 is SVGEGT. Trimming cost V 4 bases and J 3 bases; bases outside gene matches: 6. CDR3 protein: CASSSRDRGGYEQYF. The CDR3 coding sequence is TGTGCCAGCAGTTCGAGGGACAGGGGAGGCTACGAGCAGTACTTC.

The gene calls are TRBV28 and TRBJ2-5; 12 bases are shared with TRBD2. The CDR3 consists of 16 residues. Germline assignment: CDR1 MDHEN and CDR2 SYDVKM. The J segment lost 1 base and the V segment lost 1 base, leaving 1 base of the junction unmatched. The CDR3 loop reads CASSLSTSGGQETQYF. DNA of the CDR3: TGTGCCAGCAGTTTATCGACTAGCGGGGGCCAAGAGACCCAGTACTTC.

The chain has TRBV6-1 and TRBJ2-3; tentatively, D is TRBD2 (6 bases). V lost 0 bases and J 2 bases, leaving 18 bases between the germline ends. CDR3 length: 18 residues. The germline V gene has CDR1 MNHNS and CDR2 SASEGT. CDR3 sequence: CASSEALGGIEPTDTQYF. In nucleotides, the CDR3 is TGTGCCAGCAGTGAAGCGCTCGGCGGGATCGAACCCACAGATACGCAGTATTTT.

V is TRBV5-4 and J is TRBJ2-1; 7 bases agree with TRBD2. J gave up 7 bases and V 5 bases, and 12 bases lay outside the gene matches. The CDR3 is 15 amino acids. The germline gives CDR1 SGHNT, CDR2 YYREEE (reference sequence). In DNA form, the CDR3 reads TGTGCCAGCAGACCGGCCCCCGCGGGGGAAAATGAGCAGTTCTTC. This sequence encodes CASRPAPAGENEQFF.

The CDR3 coding sequence is TGTGCCAGCAGCCGAAGCGGGGGTGGAGATACGCAGTATTTT. This encodes CASSRSGGGDTQYF. The V call is TRBV3-1 (or the pseudogene TRBV3-2), the J call TRBJ2-3, with 8 bases aligning to TRBD2. Germline CDR1 is LGHDT and CDR2 is YNNKEL (reference sequence). Trimming removed 4 bases from V and 5 bases from J; junction bases left unmatched: 5. The CDR3 is 14 residues long.

This clone was observed a few times. The chain combines TRBV7-2 with TRBJ1-1, with no clear D. The V gene's germline CDR1 is SGHTA and CDR2 FQGNSA. This CDR3 is built from 13 residues. Deletions cut 2 bases from V and 7 bases from J, with 11 bases between. CDR3 sequence reads: CASSLTRAIEAFF. The CDR3 bases are TGTGCCAGCAGCTTAACGAGGGCCATTGAAGCTTTCTTT.

V is TRBV9 and J is TRBJ1-2; D is unresolved. The germline gives CDR1 SGDLS, CDR2 YYNGEE. This CDR3 has 14 amino acids. Trimming took 4 bases from V and 4 from J, leaving 14 bases between them. CDR3 nucleotide sequence: TGTGCCAGCAGCCCAGAGGGTAGTATCTATGGCTACACCTTC. Its translation: CASSPEGSIYGYTF.

The chain couples TRBV4-2 to TRBJ1-1; 8 bases map to TRBD1. Germline CDR1 LGHNA, CDR2 YNFKEQ. With V trimmed by 2 bases and J by 1 base, 12 bases remained unmatched. This CDR3 contains 18 residues. CDR3 amino acids: CASSQYDVGTGSNTEAFF. The CDR3 region has the DNA TGTGCCAGCAGCCAATACGACGTCGGGACAGGATCGAACACTGAAGCTTTCTTT.

The CDR3 is CARTLWNTEAFF. The CDR3 coding sequence is TGTGCCAGGACTCTTTGGAACACTGAAGCTTTCTTT. This sequence joins TRBV21-1 and TRBJ1-1. TRBV21-1 is a listed pseudogene. The CDR3 totals 12 residues.

The chain is built from TRBV3-1 (or the pseudogene TRBV3-2) and TRBJ1-6; tentative D call: TRBD1 (5 bases). The germline CDR1 and CDR2 sequences are LGHDT and YNNKEL (reference sequence). V was pared by 0 bases and J by 1 base, with 10 bases between. The CDR3 length is 17 residues. This CDR3 is CASSQDPGLSYNSPLHF. The CDR3 DNA reads as TGTGCCAGCAGCCAAGATCCAGGGCTATCCTATAATTCACCCCTCCACTTT.

The chain carries TRBV6-6 and TRBJ2-3; possibly TRBD2 for D (5 bases). The germline V gene has CDR1 MNHNY and CDR2 SVGAGI (reference sequence). V shed 2 bases and J shed 3 bases, with 12 bases lying between them. This CDR3 comprises 15 residues. CDR3 loop: CASSYLLVGTDTQYF. DNA for the CDR3: TGTGCCAGCAGTTACCTACTAGTGGGAACAGATACGCAGTATTTT.

The V gene is TRBV15, the J gene TRBJ1-1; weak D call: TRBD1 (6 bases). The germline V gene encodes CDR1 LNHNV and CDR2 YYDKDF (reference sequence). CDR3 size: 13 residues. Deletions cut 5 bases from V and 8 bases from J, with 15 bases between. CDR3 loop: CATSQQGRFEAFF. In DNA, the CDR3 is TGTGCCACCAGCCAACAGGGTAGATTCGAAGCTTTCTTT. Full variable domain (rest looked up from reference TRBV15 and TRBJ1-1): DAMVIQNPRYQVTQFGKPVTLSCSQTLNHNVMYWYQQKSSQAPKLLFHYYDKDFNNEADTPDNFQSRRPNTSFCFLDIRSPGLGDTAMYLCATSQQGRFEAFFGQGTRLTVV.